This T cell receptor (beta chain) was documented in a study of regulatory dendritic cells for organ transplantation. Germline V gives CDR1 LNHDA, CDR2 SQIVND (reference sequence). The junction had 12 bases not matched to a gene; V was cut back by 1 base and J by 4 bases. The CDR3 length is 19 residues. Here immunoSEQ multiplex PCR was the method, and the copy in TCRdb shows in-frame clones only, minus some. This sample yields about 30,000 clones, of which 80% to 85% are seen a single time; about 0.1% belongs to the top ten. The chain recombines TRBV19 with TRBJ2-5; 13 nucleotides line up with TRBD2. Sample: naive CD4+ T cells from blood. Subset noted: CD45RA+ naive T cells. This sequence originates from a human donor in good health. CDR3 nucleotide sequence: TGTGCCAGTAGTATAGTTGGACTAGCGGGGGCCCCCGGATCAGAGACCCAGTACTTC. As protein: CASSIVGLAGAPGSETQYF. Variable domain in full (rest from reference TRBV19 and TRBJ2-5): DGGITQSPKYLFRKEGQNVTLSCEQNLNHDAMYWYRQDPGQGLRLIYYSQIVNDFQKGDIAEGYSVSREKKESFPLTVTSAQKNPTAFYLCASSIVGLAGAPGSETQYFGPGTRLLVL.